Each of the 2 T cell receptor beta chains below was sequenced from the same sample in a study of shared clonotypes between healthy human individuals. Assay: immunoSEQ multiplex PCR; the TCRdb copy retains only in-frame clones and omits some. The data contain approximately 440,000 clones, around 77% of them singletons. Sequenced material: PBMCs. The receptors derive from a woman between 35 and 50 years old in good health. Some clones in this sample may be carry-over from other donors' samples.

The V and J genes are TRBV9 and TRBJ1-2; no clear D gene. The CDR3 has 13 residues. CDR1 SGDLS and CDR2 YYNGEE come from the germline V gene. The V end lost 0 bases, the J end lost 7 bases, and 10 bases lay between the germline ends. CDR3 sequence reads: CASSVEGSCGYTF. CDR3 bases: TGTGCCAGCAGCGTAGAGGGATCCTGTGGCTACACCTTC.

The V gene is TRBV18, the J gene TRBJ1-2; 8 nucleotides match TRBD1. CDR1 and CDR2 (germline): KGHSH, LQKENI. V gave up 3 bases and J gave up 4 bases; unmatched junction bases: 13. This CDR3 has 17 amino acids. In nucleotides, the CDR3 is TGTGCCAGCTCACCCGGACAGGGCCGACGAGTGATCTATGGCTACACCTTC. Translation gives CASSPGQGRRVIYGYTF. The full variable domain, with the rest looked up from reference TRBV18 and TRBJ1-2, is NAGVMQNPRHLVRRRGQEARLRCSPMKGHSHVYWYRQLPEEGLKFMVYLQKENIIDESGMPKERFSAEFPKEGPSILRIQQVVRGDSAAYFCASSPGQGRRVIYGYTFGSGTRLTVV.